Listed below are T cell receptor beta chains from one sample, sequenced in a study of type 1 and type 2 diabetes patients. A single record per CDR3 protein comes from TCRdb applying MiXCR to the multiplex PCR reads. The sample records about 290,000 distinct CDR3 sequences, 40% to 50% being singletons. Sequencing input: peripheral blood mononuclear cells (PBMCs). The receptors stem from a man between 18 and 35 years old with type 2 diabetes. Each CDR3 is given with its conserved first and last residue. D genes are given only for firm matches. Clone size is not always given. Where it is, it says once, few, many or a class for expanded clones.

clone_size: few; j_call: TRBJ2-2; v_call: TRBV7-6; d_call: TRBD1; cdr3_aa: CASSSGTGATGELFF; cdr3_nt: TGTGCCAGCAGCTCCGGGACAGGAGCCACCGGGGAGCTGTTTTTT
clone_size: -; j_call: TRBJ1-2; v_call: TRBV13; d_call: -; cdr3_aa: CASSSAEGMRGGYTF; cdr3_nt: TGTGCCAGCAGCTCCGCCGAGGGGATGAGAGGTGGCTACACCTTC
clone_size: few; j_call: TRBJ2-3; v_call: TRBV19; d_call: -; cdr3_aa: CASSDVSGTDTQYF; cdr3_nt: TGTGCCAGTAGTGACGTTTCCGGGACAGATACGCAGTATTTT
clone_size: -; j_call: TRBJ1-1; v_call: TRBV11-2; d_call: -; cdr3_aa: CASHGQKIENTEAFF; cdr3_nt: TGTGCCAGCCACGGACAGAAGATAGAGAACACTGAAGCTTTCTTT
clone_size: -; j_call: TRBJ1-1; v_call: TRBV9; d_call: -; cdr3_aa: CASTNRDHTEAFF; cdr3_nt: TGTGCCAGTACAAACAGGGACCACACTGAAGCTTTCTTT
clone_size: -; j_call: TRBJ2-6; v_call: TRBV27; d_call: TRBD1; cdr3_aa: CASSTTGSGANVLTF; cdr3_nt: TGTGCCAGCAGCACGACAGGGTCGGGGGCCAACGTCCTGACTTTC
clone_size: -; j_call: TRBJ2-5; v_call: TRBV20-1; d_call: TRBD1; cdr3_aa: CSARRDRVDETQYF; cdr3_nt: TGCAGTGCCCGAAGGGACAGGGTGGACGAGACCCAGTACTTC
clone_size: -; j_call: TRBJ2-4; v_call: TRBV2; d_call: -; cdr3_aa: CASSDADKNIQYF; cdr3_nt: TGTGCCAGCAGTGATGCCGACAAAAACATTCAGTACTTC
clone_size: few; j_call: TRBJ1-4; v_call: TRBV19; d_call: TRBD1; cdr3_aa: CASSPTGQGSEKLFF; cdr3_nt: TGTGCCAGTAGTCCTACGGGACAGGGAAGTGAAAAACTGTTTTTT
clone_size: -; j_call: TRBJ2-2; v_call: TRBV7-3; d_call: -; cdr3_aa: CASRAPLWAGELFF; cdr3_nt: TGTGCCAGCAGAGCACCCCTTTGGGCCGGGGAGCTGTTTTTT
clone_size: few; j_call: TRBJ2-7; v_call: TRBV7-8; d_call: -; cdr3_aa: CASSFSYYEQYF; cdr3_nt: TGTGCCAGCAGCTTCTCATACTACGAGCAGTACTTC
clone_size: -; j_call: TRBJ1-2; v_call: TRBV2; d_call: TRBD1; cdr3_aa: CASSEQPGQGHGYTF; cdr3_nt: TGTGCCAGCAGTGAGCAACCGGGACAGGGGCATGGCTACACCTTC
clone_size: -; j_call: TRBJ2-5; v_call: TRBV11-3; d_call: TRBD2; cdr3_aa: CASSWGRGGTETQYF; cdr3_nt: TGTGCCAGCAGCTGGGGACGGGGGGGGACGGAGACCCAGTACTTC
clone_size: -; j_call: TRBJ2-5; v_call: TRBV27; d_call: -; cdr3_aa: CASRSEGYKQYF; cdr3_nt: TGTGCCAGCAGATCCGAGGGCTACAAGCAGTACTTC
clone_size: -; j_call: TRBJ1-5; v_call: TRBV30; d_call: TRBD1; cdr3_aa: CACSHRGGNQPQHF; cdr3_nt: TGTGCCTGCAGTCACAGGGGAGGCAATCAGCCCCAGCATTTT
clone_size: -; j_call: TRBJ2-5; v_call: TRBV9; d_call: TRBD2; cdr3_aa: CASSRGGSGGRQETQYF; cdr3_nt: TGTGCCAGCAGCCGCGGAGGTAGCGGGGGGCGGCAAGAGACCCAGTACTTC
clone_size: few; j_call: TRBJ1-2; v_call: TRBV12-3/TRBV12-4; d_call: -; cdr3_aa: CASKGDSYTNYGYTF; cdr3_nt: TGTGCCAGCAAAGGTGACAGCTATACTAACTATGGCTACACCTTC
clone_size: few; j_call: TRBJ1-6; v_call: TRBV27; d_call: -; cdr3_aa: CASSFQGDSPLHF; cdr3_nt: TGTGCCAGCAGTTTTCAGGGTGATTCACCCCTCCACTTT
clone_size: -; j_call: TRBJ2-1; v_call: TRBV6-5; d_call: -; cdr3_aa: CASSRIGDEQFF; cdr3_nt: TGTGCCAGCAGTCGCATAGGGGATGAGCAGTTCTTC
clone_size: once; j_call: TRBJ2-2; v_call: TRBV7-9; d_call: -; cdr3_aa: CASRGGANTGELFF; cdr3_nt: TGTGCCAGCAGGGGCGGGGCGAACACCGGGGAGCTGTTTTTT
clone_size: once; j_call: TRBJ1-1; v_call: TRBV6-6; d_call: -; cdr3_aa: CASNVPGQNTEAFF; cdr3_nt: TGTGCCAGCAACGTACCGGGACAGAACACTGAAGCTTTCTTT
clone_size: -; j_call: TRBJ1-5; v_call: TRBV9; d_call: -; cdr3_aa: CASSFSNGGPQHF; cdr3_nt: TGTGCCAGCAGCTTTTCTAACGGAGGTCCCCAGCATTTT
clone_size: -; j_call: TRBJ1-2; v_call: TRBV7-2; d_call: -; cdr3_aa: CASSFSGTTNYGYTF; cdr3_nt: TGTGCCAGCAGTTTTTCCGGGACGACTAACTATGGCTACACCTTC
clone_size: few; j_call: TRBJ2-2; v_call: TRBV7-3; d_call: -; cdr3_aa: CASSSQGGVDPGELFF; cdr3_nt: TGTGCCAGCAGCTCCCAAGGGGGAGTGGACCCCGGGGAGCTGTTTTTT
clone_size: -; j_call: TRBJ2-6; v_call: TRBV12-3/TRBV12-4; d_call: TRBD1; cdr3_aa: CASSSRTGGSGANVLTF; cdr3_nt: TGTGCCAGCAGTAGTAGGACAGGGGGCAGTGGGGCCAACGTCCTGACTTTC
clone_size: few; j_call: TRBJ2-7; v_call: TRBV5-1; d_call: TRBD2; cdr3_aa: CASSLSGLAGGGEQYF; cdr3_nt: TGCGCCAGCAGTTTATCCGGACTAGCGGGAGGCGGGGAGCAGTACTTC
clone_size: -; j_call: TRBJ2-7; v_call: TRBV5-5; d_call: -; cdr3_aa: CASSFQGFGLDEQYF; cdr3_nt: TGTGCCAGCAGCTTCCAGGGGTTCGGTTTGGACGAGCAGTACTTC
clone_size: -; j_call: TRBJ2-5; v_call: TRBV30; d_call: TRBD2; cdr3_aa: CAWSVASGSSETQYF; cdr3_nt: TGTGCCTGGAGTGTAGCTAGCGGGAGTAGCGAGACCCAGTACTTC